This entry lists 31 T cell receptor beta chains sequenced from one sample in a study of blood T cell repertoires in COVID-19. TCRdb's table, derived via immunoSEQ multiplex PCR, lists solely in-frame clones and lacks some. The sample includes about 350,000 clones, around 87% of them seen just once. The sequenced sample was PBMCs or T cells enriched from blood (not recorded which). These receptors came from a woman in her thirties who had recovered from COVID-19.

This clone showed up just once. This sample also contains other DNA sequences that code for the same CDR3. The V call is TRBV12-3 or TRBV12-4, the J call TRBJ1-2; 7 bases agree with TRBD1. Trimming cost V 4 bases and J 4 bases; bases outside gene matches: 3. CDR3 size: 13 residues. The CDR3 nucleotides are TGTGCCAGCAGTTCGGGACAGAGCTATGGCTACACCTTC. This gives the protein CASSSGQSYGYTF.

J is TRBJ1-3 and V is TRBV28; TRBD1 agrees at 10 bases. The V gene end was trimmed by 2 bases and the J gene end by 4 bases; junction bases not matched to a gene: 2. The CDR3 is 15 residues long. Germline CDR1 is MDHEN and CDR2 is SYDVKM. CDR3: CASSLAGQGGNTIYF. Here the CDR3 DNA reads TGTGCCAGCAGTTTAGCGGGACAGGGGGGAAACACCATATATTTT.

This chain links TRBV27 with TRBJ1-2; TRBD1 matches at 8 bases. V was clipped by 4 bases and J by 6 bases; unmatched bases: 16. This CDR3 has 17 residues. The germline V gene encodes CDR1 MNHEY and CDR2 SMNVEV (reference sequence). DNA of the CDR3: TGTGCCAGCAGTTGGGGGACAGGACGGGGTTGGGGAGATGGCTACACCTTC. As protein: CASSWGTGRGWGDGYTF.

The genes are TRBV27 and TRBJ1-5; 9 nucleotides match TRBD1. Looked up from germline, CDR1 is MNHEY and CDR2 is SMNVEV (reference sequence). The CDR3 extends over 15 amino acids. V was clipped by 2 bases and J by 1 base; unmatched bases: 0. DNA of the CDR3: TGTGCCAGCAGTTTAGGGACAGGGAGCAATCAGCCCCAGCATTTT. As protein: CASSLGTGSNQPQHF.

The sample holds one count of this clone. The J gene is TRBJ1-3, the V gene TRBV18; TRBD1 matches 8 bases. Germline loops: CDR1 KGHSH, CDR2 LQKENI. The J segment lost 0 bases and the V segment lost 4 bases, leaving 2 bases of the junction unmatched. The CDR3 is 15 amino acids. CDR3 in DNA: TGTGCCAGCTCACGGACAGGGAGCTCTGGAAACACCATATATTTT. This encodes CASSRTGSSGNTIYF.

V and J are TRBV12-3 or TRBV12-4 and TRBJ2-7; TRBD1 might be the D (5 bases). V shed 5 bases and J shed 1 base, with 9 bases lying between them. The CDR3 is made up of 13 amino acids. CDR3 loop: CASSQTVSYEQYF. For the CDR3, the DNA is TGTGCCAGCAGTCAGACAGTTTCCTACGAGCAGTACTTC.

The chain carries TRBV4-2 and TRBJ2-7; D gene unclear. CDR1 and CDR2 from the germline V gene are LGHNA and YNFKEQ. There are 15 residues in the CDR3. Trimming pared 4 bases from V and 0 bases from J, leaving 13 bases between. The CDR3 protein is CASSPLSSFSYEQYF. The CDR3 DNA reads as TGTGCCAGCAGCCCCCTTTCCAGTTTCTCCTACGAGCAGTACTTC.

The rearrangement links TRBV11-2 to TRBJ2-7; D call uncertain. Germline V gene sequence: CDR1 SGHAT, CDR2 FQNNGV. V lost 3 bases to trimming and J lost 3 bases, with 6 bases between them. The CDR3 contains 12 residues. Written as DNA, the CDR3 is TGTGCCAGCAGCTTTCGGTACTACGAGCAGTACTTC. The encoded protein is CASSFRYYEQYF.

This clone was seen a handful of times. The DNA is omitted, as the CDR3 cannot be located on it reliably, and the CDR3 follows TCRdb's listing. The chain combines TRBV19 with TRBJ1-2; whether TRBD1, the table's D call, matches the DNA was not checked. The CDR3 is 15 residues long, ends included. Looked up from germline, CDR1 is LNHDA and CDR2 is SQIVND (reference sequence). Here the CDR3 reads CASSISLDRGWPNTF.

V usage is TRBV6-2 or TRBV6-3 and J usage is TRBJ2-2, with a weak D call TRBD1 (5 bases). There are 17 residues in the CDR3. Germline CDR1 is MNHEY and CDR2 is SVGEGT. Trimming removed 1 base from V and 4 bases from J, with 16 bases in between. The chain's CDR3 is CASSYLTTVLATGELFF. DNA of the CDR3: TGTGCCAGCAGTTACTTGACGACAGTCCTGGCCACCGGGGAGCTGTTTTTT.

The chain has TRBV11-2 and TRBJ2-7, with D tentatively TRBD1 (6 bases). Per the germline V gene, CDR1 is SGHAT and CDR2 is FQNNGV. The CDR3 runs 16 residues. V lost 2 bases, J lost 2 bases, and 16 bases lay in between. Here the CDR3 reads CASSLQGLGLTYEQYF. CDR3 DNA: TGTGCCAGCAGCTTACAGGGGCTCGGATTAACCTACGAGCAGTACTTC.

The rearrangement joins TRBV5-4 to TRBJ2-1; 9 positions match TRBD1. Per the germline V gene, CDR1 is SGHNT and CDR2 is YYREEE (reference sequence). The CDR3 consists of 17 residues. V shed 2 bases, J shed 4 bases, and the junction held 10 bases outside the gene matches. CDR3 in amino acids: CASSFRMGQGSYNEQFF. The CDR3 DNA follows: TGTGCCAGCAGCTTTAGAATGGGACAGGGAAGTTACAATGAGCAGTTCTTC.

This chain links TRBV28 with TRBJ1-1, with D tentatively TRBD1 (5 bases). Looked up from germline, CDR1 is MDHEN and CDR2 is SYDVKM. The CDR3 runs to 12 residues. Trimming cost V 6 bases and J 11 bases, with 16 bases left between them. The CDR3 DNA follows: TGTGCCAGCAGCGTATACAGGTTCGGGGCTTTCTTT. It encodes CASSVYRFGAFF.

The chain employs TRBV7-9 and TRBJ1-3; 8 nucleotides line up with TRBD1. V trimming: 5 bases; J trimming: 0 bases; junction bases outside the gene matches: 9. The germline V gene encodes CDR1 SEHNR and CDR2 FQNEAQ (reference sequence). CDR3 length equals 17 residues. This chain's CDR3 is CASSDRDRSYSGNTIYF. The CDR3, as DNA: TGTGCCAGCAGCGACAGGGACAGGTCTTACTCTGGAAACACCATATATTTT.

This clone appeared a single time. The chain recombines TRBV6-2 or TRBV6-3 with TRBJ1-2; the D gene is possibly TRBD1 (6 bases). The germline V gene has CDR1 MNHEY and CDR2 SVGEGT. The CDR3 is 16 residues long. Between the trimmed V and J ends, which lost 2 bases and 2 bases, there was a span of 15 bases. The CDR3: CASSYVATGSNYGYTF. As DNA, the CDR3 is TGTGCCAGCAGTTACGTCGCGACAGGATCAAACTATGGCTACACCTTC.

CDR3: CASSLAGSGGYTF. The CDR3 nucleotides read TGTGCCAGCAGTTTAGCAGGGTCGGGGGGCTACACCTTC. The rearrangement uses TRBV12-3 or TRBV12-4 and TRBJ1-2, with D unclear. The CDR3 extends over 13 amino acids. Trimming took 0 bases from V and 8 from J, leaving 10 bases between them.

This clone was observed once. The rearrangement joins TRBV10-3 to TRBJ1-6; 7 bases agree with TRBD1. In germline, CDR1 is ENHRY, CDR2 SYGVKD. The CDR3 is 15 amino acids. Trimming cost V 6 bases and J 7 bases; bases outside gene matches: 9. Here the CDR3 reads CAISITGVGNSPLHF. CDR3 DNA sequence: TGTGCCATCAGCATAACAGGGGTCGGGAATTCACCCCTCCACTTT.

The V gene is TRBV10-3, the J gene TRBJ2-7, with TRBD1 identical over 8 bases. The CDR3 is 13 residues long. J lost 2 bases, V lost 7 bases, and 4 bases had no gene match. CDR1 and CDR2 from the germline V gene are ENHRY and SYGVKD. This CDR3 is CAIKGQEAYEQYF. The CDR3, as DNA: TGTGCCATCAAGGGACAGGAAGCCTACGAGCAGTACTTC.

V is TRBV18 and J is TRBJ1-2, with TRBD1 as a possible D gene (6 bases). This CDR3 has 14 residues. The germline V and J ends were trimmed by 3 bases and 5 bases, with 13 bases remaining between them. CDR1 is KGHSH, CDR2 LQKENI, per germline. The DNA of the CDR3 is TGTGCCAGCTCACCGCGACAGGAGCCATATGGCTACACCTTC. As protein: CASSPRQEPYGYTF.

The chain uses TRBV30 and TRBJ1-2; D possibly corresponds to TRBD1 (6 bases). V was pared by 6 bases and J by 8 bases, with 16 bases between. Germline values: CDR1 GTSNPN, CDR2 SVGIG (reference sequence). CDR3 length: 12 residues. The CDR3 region has the DNA TGTGCCTGCCCGGTCAGGGGTTCGGGCTACACCTTC. Its protein product is CACPVRGSGYTF.

The CDR3 reads CASSMAQVANTIYF. DNA of the CDR3: TGTGCCAGTAGTATGGCACAGGTTGCAAACACCATATATTTT. The chain has TRBV19 and TRBJ1-3, with a tentative D call TRBD1 (5 bases). The V gene lost 3 bases and the J gene lost 6 bases, with 12 bases spanning the gap. The length of the CDR3 is 14 residues. Germline CDR1 reads LNHDA; CDR2 reads SQIVND (reference sequence). The variable domain in full, completed from reference TRBV19 and TRBJ1-3, reads DGGITQSPKYLFRKEGQNVTLSCEQNLNHDAMYWYRQDPGQGLRLIYYSQIVNDFQKGDIAEGYSVSREKKESFPLTVTSAQKNPTAFYLCASSMAQVANTIYFGEGSWLTVV.

The chain joins TRBV6-4 to TRBJ2-2, with 11 bases lining up with TRBD2. The CDR3 consists of 16 residues. Trimming at V came to 10 bases and at J to 3 bases, leaving 10 bases not matched to a gene. Germline V lookup: CDR1 MRHNA, CDR2 SNTAGT. CDR3: CATIGATSGDTGELFF. CDR3 nucleotides: TGTGCCACCATCGGAGCGACTAGCGGGGACACCGGGGAGCTGTTTTTT.

The rearrangement links TRBV7-9 to TRBJ2-6; the D gene is possibly TRBD1 (6 bases). The V and J ends lost 0 bases and 15 bases respectively, with 15 bases between them. The CDR3 runs 14 residues. Germline V gives CDR1 SEHNR, CDR2 FQNEAQ (reference sequence). The chain's CDR3 is CASSLALQGGDLTF. The CDR3 region has the DNA TGTGCCAGCAGCTTAGCGCTACAGGGCGGCGACCTGACTTTC.

To note about this clone: Other DNA sequences within the sample encode an identical CDR3. The gene calls are TRBV18 and TRBJ2-1; D unresolved. The CDR3 has 14 amino acids. Trimming stripped 3 bases from V and 0 bases from J, with 6 bases between. The germline CDR1 and CDR2 sequences are KGHSH and LQKENI. The CDR3 region is CASSPESSYNEQFF. The DNA of the CDR3 is TGTGCCAGCTCACCGGAGAGCTCCTACAATGAGCAGTTCTTC.

This clone was observed a single time. V and J are TRBV10-3 and TRBJ1-1; D possibly corresponds to TRBD1 (5 bases). V shed 10 bases and J shed 3 bases, with 21 bases lying between them. This CDR3 comprises 15 residues. Germline loops: CDR1 ENHRY, CDR2 SYGVKD. CDR3 sequence reads: CATGAVGGVDTEAFF. The DNA of the CDR3 is TGTGCCACCGGGGCCGTGGGGGGGGTTGACACTGAAGCTTTCTTT.

The chain couples TRBV10-3 to TRBJ1-3; D is unclear. V was shortened by 0 bases and J by 0 bases, with 6 bases between the two germline ends. This CDR3 region has 15 residues. From germline, CDR1 is ENHRY and CDR2 SYGVKD. In DNA, the CDR3 is TGTGCCATCAGTGAGTCCAGGAACTCTGGAAACACCATATATTTT. It translates to CAISESRNSGNTIYF.

The chain recombines TRBV7-4 with TRBJ1-4; 8 bases map to TRBD1. V trimming: 6 bases; J trimming: 7 bases; junction bases outside the gene matches: 4. The CDR3 consists of 13 residues. Germline V gives CDR1 SGHVT, CDR2 SQSDAQ. The CDR3: CASRDRECEKLFF. CDR3 sequence (DNA): TGTGCCAGCAGGGACAGGGAATGTGAAAAACTGTTTTTT.

This clone was picked up one time. The chain carries TRBV7-8 and TRBJ1-1; no reliable D call. The CDR3 loop spans 13 amino acids. Germline CDR1 reads SGHVS; CDR2 reads FQNEAQ. V lost 2 bases, J lost 3 bases, and 7 bases lay in between. The CDR3 nucleotides are TGTGCCAGCAGCTTAAGTCCAGACACTGAAGCTTTCTTT. This encodes CASSLSPDTEAFF.

The J gene is TRBJ1-4, the V gene TRBV30; D might be TRBD1 (5 bases). V lost 0 bases and J lost 3, with 11 bases in between. CDR1 and CDR2 from the germline V gene are GTSNPN and SVGIG (reference sequence). The CDR3 contains 15 residues. Here the CDR3 reads CAWSVRGAANEKLFF. DNA for the CDR3: TGTGCCTGGAGTGTACGCGGGGCGGCTAATGAAAAACTGTTTTTT.

The chain uses TRBV4-1 and TRBJ1-1; D might be TRBD1 (5 bases). The V gene's germline CDR1 is MGHRA and CDR2 YSYEKL. This CDR3 region has 13 residues. The V end was cut by 4 bases, the J end by 1 base, with 7 bases between. The CDR3 nucleotides read TGCGCCAGCAGCCGAACAGGGAACACTGAAGCTTTCTTT. Protein sequence: CASSRTGNTEAFF.

This sequence joins TRBV19 and TRBJ2-1; 9 bases map to TRBD1. This CDR3 contains 13 residues. Germline V gene sequence: CDR1 LNHDA, CDR2 SQIVND (reference sequence). V gave up 8 bases and J gave up 8 bases; unmatched junction bases: 7. The CDR3 is CASGGQGSYEQFF. The CDR3 coding sequence is TGTGCCAGTGGAGGACAGGGGTCATATGAGCAGTTCTTC.